This T cell receptor (beta chain) appears in the sequencing data of a study of shared clonotypes between healthy human individuals. Study-level findings and limits: Larger richness was generally estimated for naive than memory subsets.

This was a deep-level run. Measured with immunoSEQ multiplex PCR; TCRdb has only the in-frame clones, and not every one. The sample records over 1.5 million clones, 95% to 99% being singletons. Trimming removed 4 bases from V and 0 bases from J, with 12 bases in between. The CDR3 spans 16 residues. Germline V lookup: CDR1 LGHNA, CDR2 YSLEER. Splitting the CD4+ cells yielded a CD45RA+ naive subset and a CD45RA-negative memory subset. As for this clone: Its antigen is unknown.

V gene TRBV4-3 combines with J gene TRBJ1-4; D might be TRBD1 (5 bases). The source material was naive CD4+ T cells sorted from blood. Subset indicated: CD45RA+ positively selected. This clonotype was sampled from a man younger than 40 in good health. The CDR3 DNA sequence: TGCGCCAGCAGCCCGAGGCAGGGCGCAACTAATGAAAAACTGTTTTTT. Translation: CASSPRQGATNEKLFF.